The 19 T cell receptor beta chains in this list originate from one sample, sequenced in a study of T cell changes during pregnancy in multiple sclerosis. Libraries were prepared by immunoSEQ multiplex PCR; TCRdb keeps only in-frame clonotypes and omits some of them. The sample carries 60,000 to 80,000 clones, about 88% recorded once. Here the sequenced sample was peripheral blood, taken before pregnancy. The receptors originated from a female donor with multiple sclerosis, enrolled in a pregnancy study.

The chain carries TRBV5-8 and TRBJ1-5, with TRBD1 matching 9 bases. CDR1 and CDR2 from the germline V gene are SGHTS and YDEGEE. CDR3 size: 14 residues. Trimming removed 4 bases from V and 2 bases from J; junction bases left unmatched: 1. CDR3 residues: CASSRTGGNQPQHF. The CDR3 bases are TGTGCCAGCAGCCGGACAGGGGGCAATCAGCCCCAGCATTTT.

This clone has only one observation. The chain links TRBV6-4 to TRBJ2-1; 11 bases fit TRBD2. Germline V gene sequence: CDR1 MRHNA, CDR2 SNTAGT. V trimming: 4 bases; J trimming: 13 bases; junction bases outside the gene matches: 12. The CDR3 totals 15 residues. CDR3 residues: CASSATPGTSGPQFF. In nucleotides, the CDR3 is TGTGCCAGCAGTGCAACTCCCGGGACTAGCGGACCTCAGTTCTTC.

A few counts support this clone. The chain combines TRBV28 with TRBJ2-7; 8 nucleotides agree with TRBD1. The CDR3 is 15 amino acids. Trimming removed 6 bases from V and 2 bases from J; junction bases left unmatched: 9. The V gene's germline CDR1 is MDHEN and CDR2 SYDVKM. CDR3 protein: CASSTLTGGTYEQYF. In DNA, the CDR3 is TGTGCCAGCAGCACCCTAACAGGGGGAACCTACGAGCAGTACTTC. Supplemented by reference TRBV28 and TRBJ2-7, the full variable domain reads DVKVTQSSRYLVKRTGEKVFLECVQDMDHENMFWYRQDPGLGLRLIYFSYDVKMKEKGDIPEGYSVSREKKERFSLILESASTNQTSMYLCASSTLTGGTYEQYFGPGTRLTVT.

The J gene is TRBJ1-1, the V gene TRBV7-2; D is possibly TRBD1 (6 bases). V dropped 7 bases and J dropped 7 bases, with 19 bases sitting between them. CDR1 and CDR2 (germline): SGHTA, FQGNSA. The CDR3 runs 14 residues. Here the CDR3 reads CASTTPRDTFEAFF. The CDR3 nucleotides are TGTGCCAGCACCACCCCCCGGGACACCTTTGAAGCTTTCTTT.

The chain couples TRBV5-5 to TRBJ2-1; 8 nucleotides line up with TRBD1. Per the germline V gene, CDR1 is SGHKS and CDR2 is YYEKEE (reference sequence). J was trimmed by 8 bases and V by 0 bases; bases with no gene match: 10. The CDR3 contains 16 residues. CDR3 sequence: CASSLAGRGHLDEQFF. The CDR3 region has the DNA TGTGCCAGCAGCTTGGCCGGCAGGGGGCATTTGGATGAGCAGTTCTTC.

Here the CDR3 reads CASSFGLVIGELFF. The CDR3 DNA sequence: TGTGCCAGCAGCTTCGGACTAGTAATCGGGGAGCTGTTTTTT. The V and J genes are TRBV7-2 and TRBJ2-2, with TRBD2 matching 7 bases. Germline V CDR1 and CDR2: SGHTA, FQGNSA. CDR3 size: 14 residues. V lost 3 bases and J lost 7; bases outside the gene matches: 5. The variable domain in full, with the rest retrieved from reference TRBV7-2 and TRBJ2-2, is GAGVSQSPSNKVTEKGKDVELRCDPISGHTALYWYRQSLGQGLEFLIYFQGNSAPDKSGLPSDRFSAERTGGSVSTLTIQRTQQEDSAVYLCASSFGLVIGELFFGEGSRLTVL.

The chain carries TRBV5-4 and TRBJ2-2, with 15 bases aligning to TRBD2. Germline lookup yields CDR1 SGHNT and CDR2 YYREEE (reference sequence). Trimming cost V 3 bases and J 7 bases; bases outside gene matches: 16. The CDR3 totals 20 residues. CDR3 in amino acids: CASSSYLGGLAGGPGGELFF. The CDR3 DNA reads as TGTGCCAGCAGCTCTTACCTTGGTGGACTAGCGGGGGGGCCTGGCGGGGAGCTGTTTTTT.

The CDR3 reads CASRLDRAGEAKNIQYF. In DNA, the CDR3 is TGTGCCAGCAGGCTGGACAGGGCAGGGGAAGCCAAAAACATTCAGTACTTC. The chain uses TRBV2 and TRBJ2-4; 8 bases align to TRBD1. The trim removed 6 bases at V and 0 bases at J, leaving 10 bases unmatched. CDR3 length equals 17 residues. The germline V gene encodes CDR1 SNHLY and CDR2 FYNNEI.

This rearrangement joins TRBV19 to TRBJ1-5; D not certain. Germline V gives CDR1 LNHDA, CDR2 SQIVND (reference sequence). Deletions cut 4 bases from V and 6 bases from J, with 7 bases between. The CDR3 has 12 amino acids. CDR3 in amino acids: CASSNTAQPQHF. CDR3 bases: TGTGCCAGTAGTAACACAGCTCAGCCCCAGCATTTT.

The rearrangement links TRBV6-5 to TRBJ1-1; D might be TRBD1 (6 bases). The germline V and J ends were trimmed by 2 bases and 8 bases, with 12 bases remaining between them. The CDR3 is 13 residues long. Germline V lookup: CDR1 MNHEY, CDR2 SVGAGI. The CDR3 DNA reads TGTGCCAGCAGTTACACAGGGCTGAACGAAGCTTTCTTT. The encoded protein is CASSYTGLNEAFF.

The chain joins TRBV6-1 to TRBJ1-5, with TRBD1 identical over 7 bases. The ends lost 3 bases at V and 9 bases at J; junction bases unmatched: 14. Germline V lookup: CDR1 MNHNS, CDR2 SASEGT. This CDR3 spans 16 amino acids. CDR3: CASSDRYRGRQGPQHF. The CDR3 region has the DNA TGTGCCAGCAGTGACCGATACAGGGGCCGCCAAGGGCCCCAGCATTTT.

This clone turned up a few times. The chain combines TRBV2 with TRBJ1-4; 9 bases are a match to TRBD1. The trim removed 6 bases at V and 8 bases at J, leaving 7 bases unmatched. The CDR3 covers 14 residues. Germline lookup yields CDR1 SNHLY and CDR2 FYNNEI. The CDR3: CASSSTGGQEKLFF. CDR3 DNA: TGTGCCAGCAGCTCTACAGGGGGCCAGGAAAAACTGTTTTTT.

This clone was counted a single time. Here the CDR3 reads CASSLGPRGNYEQYF. CDR3 DNA sequence: TGTGCCAGCAGCTTGGGACCCAGGGGAAACTACGAGCAGTACTTC. The chain carries TRBV5-8 and TRBJ2-7; D is possibly TRBD1 (6 bases). The CDR3 contains 15 residues. Germline V gene sequence: CDR1 SGHTS, CDR2 YDEGEE. V lost 0 bases, J lost 3 bases, and 13 bases lay in between.

The J gene is TRBJ1-6, the V gene TRBV7-6; 7 positions match TRBD1. Germline V lookup: CDR1 SGHVS, CDR2 FNYEAQ. The CDR3 consists of 13 residues. V was clipped by 5 bases and J by 10 bases; unmatched bases: 5. The CDR3 sequence is CASSGVRGSPLHF. DNA for the CDR3: TGTGCCAGCAGCGGTGTCAGGGGGTCACCCCTCCACTTT.

V usage is TRBV7-9 and J usage is TRBJ1-1, with D perhaps TRBD1 (5 bases). Looked up from germline, CDR1 is SEHNR and CDR2 is FQNEAQ (reference sequence). V lost 4 bases and J lost 7, with 22 bases in between. The CDR3 consists of 16 residues. CDR3 residues: CASSSLQLTGRGEAFF. CDR3 DNA: TGTGCCAGCAGCTCCCTGCAACTCACAGGTCGTGGTGAAGCTTTCTTT.

The gene calls are TRBV6-5 and TRBJ1-3; a weak D match, TRBD1 (5 bases). The CDR3 sequence is 15 residues long. The V and J ends lost 2 bases and 0 bases respectively, with 8 bases between them. Germline V lookup: CDR1 MNHEY, CDR2 SVGAGI. The CDR3, as DNA: TGTGCCAGCAGTTACGGGGCGAGCTCTGGAAACACCATATATTTT. It encodes CASSYGASSGNTIYF.

This clone was detected only once. CDR3 region: CASSNSPVRGTSSEQYF. The CDR3, as DNA: TGTGCCAGCAGTAACAGCCCGGTACGGGGGACGTCGAGCGAGCAGTACTTC. V gene TRBV27 combines with J gene TRBJ2-7; TRBD2 might be the D (6 bases). CDR1 is MNHEY and CDR2 is SMNVEV in the germline V gene (reference sequence). This CDR3 has 17 residues. Between the trimmed V and J ends, which lost 5 bases and 6 bases, there was a span of 26 bases.

V is TRBV7-2 and J is TRBJ2-1; a weak D match, TRBD2 (6 bases). The germline V gene encodes CDR1 SGHTA and CDR2 FQGNSA. The CDR3 loop spans 13 amino acids. V lost 10 bases to trimming and J lost 1 base, with 11 bases between them. CDR3 loop: CATSGTSYNEQFF. The CDR3 coding sequence is TGTGCCACAAGTGGGACTTCCTACAATGAGCAGTTCTTC.

This rearrangement joins TRBV6-5 to TRBJ2-7; 10 positions agree with TRBD1. V gave up 6 bases and J gave up 5 bases; unmatched junction bases: 7. CDR3 length: 14 residues. The germline gives CDR1 MNHEY, CDR2 SVGAGI. The CDR3: CASSSGQGVHEQYF. The CDR3 nucleotides are TGTGCCAGCAGCTCCGGACAGGGGGTCCACGAGCAGTACTTC.